This T cell receptor beta chain was identified during a study of control samples from healthy donors and cancer patients. Generated by immunoSEQ multiplex PCR, the TCRdb table keeps only in-frame clones and is missing some. This table has approximately 99,000 clones, approximately 84% appearing once. This CDR3 is built from 11 residues. Between the trimmed V and J ends, which lost 10 bases and 4 bases, there was a span of 10 bases. CDR1 and CDR2 (germline): MNHEY, SVGAGI. The chain is built from TRBV6-5 and TRBJ1-1, with D possibly matching TRBD1 (5 bases). The sample taken for sequencing was blood. This receptor was taken from a man younger than 35 in good health. CDR3 region: CATRASTEAFF. In nucleotides, the CDR3 is TGTGCCACCAGGGCGAGCACTGAAGCTTTCTTT.